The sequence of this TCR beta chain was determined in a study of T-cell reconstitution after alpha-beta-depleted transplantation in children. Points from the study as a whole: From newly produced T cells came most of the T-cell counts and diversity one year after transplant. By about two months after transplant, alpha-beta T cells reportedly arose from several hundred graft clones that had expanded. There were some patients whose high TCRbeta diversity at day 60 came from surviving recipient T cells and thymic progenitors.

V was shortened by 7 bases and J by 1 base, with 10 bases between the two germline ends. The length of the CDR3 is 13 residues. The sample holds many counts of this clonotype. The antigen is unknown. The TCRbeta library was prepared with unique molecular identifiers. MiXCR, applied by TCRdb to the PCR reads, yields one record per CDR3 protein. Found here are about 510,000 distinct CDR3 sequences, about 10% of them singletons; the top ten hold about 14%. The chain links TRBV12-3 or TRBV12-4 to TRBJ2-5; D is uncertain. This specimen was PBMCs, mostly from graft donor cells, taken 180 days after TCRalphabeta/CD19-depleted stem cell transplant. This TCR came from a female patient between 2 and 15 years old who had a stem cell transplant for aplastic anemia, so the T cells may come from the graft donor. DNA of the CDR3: TGTGCCAGCACCTTCGACTCCCAAGAGACCCAGTACTTC. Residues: CASTFDSQETQYF.